A selection of T cell receptor beta chains follows, all from one sample in a study of blood T cells in healthy people across ages. TCRdb fed the 5' RACE reads into MiXCR, producing one record per CDR3 protein. The sample shows 600,000 to 850,000 distinct CDR3 sequences, 20% to 25% of them seen only once. This sample also appeared in a second study, on T cells of mothers and their children.

The material sequenced was blood. These receptors were taken from a boy younger than 18 in good health. CDR3s include the opening cysteine and the closing phenylalanine or tryptophan. Each record gives: CDR3 DNA, CDR3 protein, clone size, D gene, J gene, V gene. A D gene is named only where the DNA matches it firmly. Expanded clones get a size class; other rows say once, few or many, or leave the size out.

DNA: TGTGCCAGCAGCCCAAGACTAGCGGGAGGCGAGCAGTACTTC
CDR3: CASSPRLAGGEQYF
size: few
D: TRBD2
J: TRBJ2-7
V: TRBV14

DNA: TGCAGCGTTGAAGAAGAACTAGCCTACAATGAGCAGTTCTTC
CDR3: CSVEEELAYNEQFF
size: -
D: -
J: TRBJ2-1
V: TRBV29-1

DNA: TGCGCCAGCAGCTTGAACGACCTAAACGCGTTCTACAATGAGCAGTTCTTC
CDR3: CASSLNDLNAFYNEQFF
size: few
D: -
J: TRBJ2-1
V: TRBV5-1

DNA: TGCGCCAGCAGCCAAGATCCTAGCGGGGGGGCGAACACCGGGGAGCTGTTTTTT
CDR3: CASSQDPSGGANTGELFF
size: -
D: TRBD2
J: TRBJ2-2
V: TRBV4-3

DNA: TGTGCCAGCAGCTGGAAAAGGGGGGGTGATCAGCCCCAGCATTTT
CDR3: CASSWKRGGDQPQHF
size: few
D: -
J: TRBJ1-5
V: TRBV7-8

DNA: TGTGCCAGCAGTTACCGGGACGGGGATCCCTACGAGCAGTACTTC
CDR3: CASSYRDGDPYEQYF
size: -
D: -
J: TRBJ2-7
V: TRBV6-2/TRBV6-3

DNA: TGTGCCAGCAGCTTGGACAGGGGAGGGTACACCTTC
CDR3: CASSLDRGGYTF
size: few
D: TRBD1
J: TRBJ1-2
V: TRBV5-4

DNA: TGTGCCAGCAGTGAGGGGGACTACCCCCTGACCCAGTACTTC
CDR3: CASSEGDYPLTQYF
size: few
D: TRBD2
J: TRBJ2-5
V: TRBV2

DNA: TGCGCCAGCAGCCAAGCACAGGGGGGCATTCAGTACTTC
CDR3: CASSQAQGGIQYF
size: -
D: TRBD1
J: TRBJ2-4
V: TRBV4-1

DNA: TGCAGCGGAAGGGCAGGGGAGGACAACACTGAAGCTTTCTTT
CDR3: CSGRAGEDNTEAFF
size: few
D: -
J: TRBJ1-1
V: TRBV29-1

DNA: TGTGCCAGCAGTGAACCAGGACAGGGGAGTCGCTACACCTTC
CDR3: CASSEPGQGSRYTF
size: -
D: TRBD1
J: TRBJ1-2
V: TRBV6-1

DNA: TGTGCCAGCAGCCCGGATATCTGGGAGTACTTC
CDR3: CASSPDIWEYF
size: -
D: -
J: TRBJ2-7
V: TRBV7-9

DNA: TGTGCCAGCAGTTCGGACGGAACAGATACGCAGTATTTT
CDR3: CASSSDGTDTQYF
size: few
D: -
J: TRBJ2-3
V: TRBV6-2/TRBV6-3

DNA: TGCGCCAGCAGCTGGGGGTCTGCTGTCGGCTCTGGAAACACCATATATTTT
CDR3: CASSWGSAVGSGNTIYF
size: -
D: -
J: TRBJ1-3
V: TRBV5-1

DNA: TGTGCCAGCAGATTGGGCCCGCCGGCCGCCGGTGAGCAGTACTTC
CDR3: CASRLGPPAAGEQYF
size: -
D: -
J: TRBJ2-7
V: TRBV12-3/TRBV12-4

DNA: TGTGCCAGCAGGGGTATCACAGATACGCAGTATTTT
CDR3: CASRGITDTQYF
size: few
D: -
J: TRBJ2-3
V: TRBV28

DNA: TGTGCCAGCAGGGGACAGGGGGTCGGACAGCCCCAGCATTTT
CDR3: CASRGQGVGQPQHF
size: -
D: -
J: TRBJ1-5
V: TRBV21-1

DNA: TGTGCCAGCAACATGACAGGGGTATCCTACGAGCAGTACTTC
CDR3: CASNMTGVSYEQYF
size: few
D: TRBD1
J: TRBJ2-7
V: TRBV13